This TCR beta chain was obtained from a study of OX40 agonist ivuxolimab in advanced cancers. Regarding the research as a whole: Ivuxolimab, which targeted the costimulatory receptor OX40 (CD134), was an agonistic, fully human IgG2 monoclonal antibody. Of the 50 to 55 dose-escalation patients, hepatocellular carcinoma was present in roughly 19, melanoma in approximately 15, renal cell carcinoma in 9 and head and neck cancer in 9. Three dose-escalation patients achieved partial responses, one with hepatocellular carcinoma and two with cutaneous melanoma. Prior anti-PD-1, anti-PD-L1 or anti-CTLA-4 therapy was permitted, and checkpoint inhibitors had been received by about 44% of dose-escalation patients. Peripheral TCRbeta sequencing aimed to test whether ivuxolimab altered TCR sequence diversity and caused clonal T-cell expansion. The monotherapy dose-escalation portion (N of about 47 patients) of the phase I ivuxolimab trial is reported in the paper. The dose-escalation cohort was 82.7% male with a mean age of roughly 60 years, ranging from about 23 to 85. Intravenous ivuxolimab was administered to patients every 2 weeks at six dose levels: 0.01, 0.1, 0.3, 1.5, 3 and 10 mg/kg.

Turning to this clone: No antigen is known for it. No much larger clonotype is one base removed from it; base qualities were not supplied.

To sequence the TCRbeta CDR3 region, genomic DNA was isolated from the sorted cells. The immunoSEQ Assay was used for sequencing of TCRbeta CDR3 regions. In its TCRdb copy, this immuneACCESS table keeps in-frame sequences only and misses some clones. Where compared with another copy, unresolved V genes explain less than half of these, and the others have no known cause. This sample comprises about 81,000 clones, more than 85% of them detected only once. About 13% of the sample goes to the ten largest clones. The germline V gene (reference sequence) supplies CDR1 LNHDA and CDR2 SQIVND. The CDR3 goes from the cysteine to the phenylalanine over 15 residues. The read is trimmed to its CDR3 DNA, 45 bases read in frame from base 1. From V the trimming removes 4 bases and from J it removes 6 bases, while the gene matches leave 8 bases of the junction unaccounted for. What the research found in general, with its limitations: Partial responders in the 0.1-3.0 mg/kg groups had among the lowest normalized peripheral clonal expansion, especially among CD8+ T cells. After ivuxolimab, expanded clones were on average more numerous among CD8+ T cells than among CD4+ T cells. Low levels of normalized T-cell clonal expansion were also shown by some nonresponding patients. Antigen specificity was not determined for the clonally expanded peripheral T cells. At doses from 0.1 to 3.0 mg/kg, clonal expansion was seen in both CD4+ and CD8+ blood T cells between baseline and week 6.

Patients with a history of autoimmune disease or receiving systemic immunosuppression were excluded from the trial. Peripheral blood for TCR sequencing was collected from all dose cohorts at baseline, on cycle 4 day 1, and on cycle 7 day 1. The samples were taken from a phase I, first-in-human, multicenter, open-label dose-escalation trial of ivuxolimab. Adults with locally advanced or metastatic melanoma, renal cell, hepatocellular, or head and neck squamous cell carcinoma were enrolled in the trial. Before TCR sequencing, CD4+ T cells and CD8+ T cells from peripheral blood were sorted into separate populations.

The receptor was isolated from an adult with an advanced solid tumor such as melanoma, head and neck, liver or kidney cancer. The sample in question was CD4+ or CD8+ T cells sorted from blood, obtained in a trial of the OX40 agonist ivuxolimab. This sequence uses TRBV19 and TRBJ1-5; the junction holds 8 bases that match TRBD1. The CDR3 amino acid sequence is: CASSSRTGFGQPQHF. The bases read TGTGCCAGTAGTAGCCGGACAGGGTTTGGTCAGCCCCAGCATTTT.